This T cell receptor beta chain was recovered during a study of beta chain features in type 1 diabetes (dated by TCRdb to 2016 to 2018). Describing the broader study: Mean age, gender distribution, total cell number and subset yield were not different between patients and healthy donors. Across all samples, approximately 98,000,000 sorted cells were examined, and cell number per subset correlated strongly with RNA yield. In the study, TCRB repertoires of sorted circulating CD4+ T cell subsets from recently diagnosed type 1 diabetes patients were compared with those of matched healthy donors. Regulatory and stem cell-like memory subsets were obtained from only 8 patients and about 8 healthy donors, while naive and central memory subsets were obtained from all 30 or so donors. The research as a whole found: PCR may preferentially amplify shorter templates, but because patient and control samples were amplified and corrected together, any resulting skew would affect both groups equally. At VDJ recombination sites, patients with type 1 diabetes made fewer insertions and deleted more nucleotides, a pattern implying thymic rearrangement abnormalities. A moderate but significant shortening of TCRB CDR3 length was observed in type 1 diabetes patients in all four CD4+ subsets. HLA sub-analyses involved small numbers of individuals, so any influence of HLA type on TCRB rearrangement remained unresolved. Because cDNA was sequenced instead of genomic DNA, activated cells with high expression could be over-represented, although the groups did not differ in activation or CD3 levels. The naive, central memory and regulatory TCRB repertoires appeared to resemble one another more closely among patients than among healthy donors.

Each donor gave one peripheral blood draw, averaging around 120 mL, which was collected into heparinised tubes. Naive, central memory, regulatory and stem cell-like memory CD4+ T cells were sorted on a BD FACSAria II using a panel including CD45RO, CCR7, CD25, CD127, CD95 and CD27. All sorted populations exceeded 95% purity. Right away, PBMCs were isolated by Lymphoprep density gradient centrifugation and were stained directly, with no culture step. To minimize batch effects, samples were stained and sorted in pairs, one healthy donor with one patient per experiment. CDR1 and CDR2 are drawn from the germline V gene (reference sequence): LNHDA, SQIVND. Trimming removed 6 bases from V and 6 bases from J, leaving 15 bases between the germline ends. Its CDR3 holds 14 amino acids, cysteine through phenylalanine. The DNA shown is the 42-base CDR3, in frame from base 1. This clone has only a few counts. Its specific antigen is unknown. No much larger clonotype is one base removed from it; base qualities were not supplied.

The entire isolated RNA was reverse transcribed using the High Capacity cDNA Reverse Transcription Kit, and thus expressed TCRB transcripts were sequenced. Naive, central memory and regulatory T cell samples underwent deep immunoSEQ sequencing, averaging around 4 million total reads per sample. Sorted cells were lysed in RLT buffer and RNA was extracted with DNase-treated RNeasy Micro or Mini kits, depending on cell number. Each cell subset was processed separately to prevent cross-contamination, with patient and healthy donor samples processed together. The immunoSEQ multiplex PCR was used to amplify TCRB sequences from cDNA, generating 87-bp fragments that spanned the CDR3 region. Sequencing of the amplicons was performed on the Illumina HiSeq platform. For the original study's pipeline: Synthetic template baselines were used to correct PCR bias computationally, reads within Hamming distance 2 were collapsed, and singletons that could not be merged were discarded. Reads were aligned to IMGT to assign V, D and J genes, CDR3 length, and insertions or deletions at six rearrangement sites. Within each subset, clonotype counts were normalized to sorted cell number, after which true diversity and Gini coefficients were computed with the tcR R package. The overlap coefficient, calculated on TCRB nucleotide sequences, was used to quantify repertoire sharing. Held by TCRdb, this immuneACCESS table contains in-frame sequences only and omits some clones. Under half of the omission traces to an unresolved V gene where checked; the cause of the rest is unknown. The DNA gave D and trimming, while V, J and clone size come from that table. This sample lists 55,000 to 85,000 clones; roughly 50% were detected once. Jointly, the top ten make up 0.7% of the sample.

The specimen was central memory CD4+ T cells from blood. The chain employs TRBV19 and TRBJ1-5; TRBD1 is a possible D gene, resting on 6 matching bases. This clonotype was sampled from a man aged 25-40 years with type 1 diabetes. The CDR3 protein: CASSWSGGLQPQHF. In nucleotide form, the sequence is TGTGCCAGTAGCTGGAGTGGGGGCCTTCAGCCCCAGCATTTT.